This T cell receptor (beta chain) was sequenced during a study of T cell responses to AZD1222 COVID-19 vaccine. Study-level points and caveats: Regions 160-218 and 743-854 held dominance among vaccine-associated CD4 TCRs, which spanned spike. At baseline, just a handful of AZD1222 recipients tested seropositive. The study found Spike-specific TCR breadth and depth rose after two AZD1222 doses.

Profiled with immunoSEQ multiplex PCR; TCRdb holds only in-frame clones, not every one. This repertoire comprises about 140,000 clones; its ten largest clones make up about 2%. Germline CDR1 reads GTSNPN; CDR2 reads SVGIG (reference sequence). The CDR3 has 15 amino acids. The V end lost 2 bases, the J end lost 0 bases, and 13 bases lay between the germline ends. As to this clone: Its target is unknown.

The chain recombines TRBV30 with TRBJ1-1; D perhaps matches TRBD1 (6 bases). The sample taken for sequencing was peripheral blood. This receptor was obtained from an adult in good health. Written as DNA, the CDR3 is TGTGCCTGGAGTTGGGGACACCTAATGAACACTGAAGCTTTCTTT. Translating it yields CAWSWGHLMNTEAFF.